This T cell receptor (beta chain) was identified in a study of T cell responses to AZD1222 COVID-19 vaccine. Profiling relied on immunoSEQ multiplex PCR, and the TCRdb table lists in-frame clones only, not all of them. The data show about 140,000 clones, about 90% seen once. On this clone itself: Its antigen remains unknown.

CDR3 length: 13 amino acids. Deletions cut 5 bases from V and 1 base from J, with 6 bases between. CDR1 LNHDA and CDR2 SQIVND come from the germline V gene (reference sequence). General study findings and limits: Baseline seropositivity characterized only six AZD1222 recipients. Across the whole spike, CD4 TCRs peaked at regions 160-218 and 743-854. There were mostly white British donors and more females than males, and clonal diversity was possibly underestimated.

The source material was peripheral blood, sampled 28 days after the second AZD1222 dose. The rearrangement links TRBV19 to TRBJ1-5; unclear D gene. This clonotype originated in an adult who received the AZD1222 COVID-19 vaccine. CDR3 protein: CASSRQSNQPQHF. The CDR3 DNA reads as TGTGCCAGTAGTCGGCAGAGCAATCAGCCCCAGCATTTT.